This paragraph reports one T cell receptor beta chain. The sample belongs to a study of blood T cell repertoires in COVID-19. Study at large: T cells, B-cell-depleted T cells, or PBMCs provided the cDNA or gDNA that served as material.

The assay was immunoSEQ multiplex PCR, and TCRdb's table has in-frame clones only and misses some. The data show about 120,000 clones, with roughly 87% seen just once and roughly 10% held by the top ten. The clonotype was recovered from a man older than 75 with acute or convalescent COVID-19. The sequenced material came from peripheral blood.

The CDR3 region has the DNA TGTGCCAGCAGCTTCGGGACAGGGGTCCATCAGCCCCAGCATTTT. It specifies CASSFGTGVHQPQHF. This chain uses TRBV7-9 with TRBJ1-5; the match to TRBD1 covers 10 bases. J gave up 5 bases and V 3 bases, and 4 bases lay outside the gene matches. The CDR3 is 15 residues long. The V gene's germline CDR1 is SEHNR and CDR2 FQNEAQ (reference sequence).